This T cell receptor (beta chain) was retrieved from a study of T cell responses to AZD1222 COVID-19 vaccine. Study background: Samples with a second dose at about 4 or about 12 weeks were pooled together.

Method: immunoSEQ multiplex PCR; TCRdb's copy keeps in-frame clones and lacks some. The profile shows 95,000 to 110,000 clones, more than 85% of them singletons. A word on this clone: Its specificity is not known.

General study points: Across the whole spike, CD4 TCRs peaked at regions 160-218 and 743-854. Vaccination with two AZD1222 doses was followed by a rise in Spike-specific TCR breadth and depth. Repertoire sampling happened only post peak T cell response.

The CDR3 consists of 15 residues. Per the germline V gene, CDR1 is SGHTS and CDR2 is YDEGEE. V lost 2 bases, J lost 2 bases, and 1 base stayed unmatched. The sample consisted of peripheral blood, taken on day 0 of AZD1222 vaccination. The receptor's source is an adult in good health. V gene TRBV5-8 combines with J gene TRBJ2-1, with 10 bases aligning to TRBD1. In DNA, the CDR3 is TGTGCCAGCAGCTTAGGACAGGGGGCCTACAATGAGCAGTTCTTC. This encodes CASSLGQGAYNEQFF.